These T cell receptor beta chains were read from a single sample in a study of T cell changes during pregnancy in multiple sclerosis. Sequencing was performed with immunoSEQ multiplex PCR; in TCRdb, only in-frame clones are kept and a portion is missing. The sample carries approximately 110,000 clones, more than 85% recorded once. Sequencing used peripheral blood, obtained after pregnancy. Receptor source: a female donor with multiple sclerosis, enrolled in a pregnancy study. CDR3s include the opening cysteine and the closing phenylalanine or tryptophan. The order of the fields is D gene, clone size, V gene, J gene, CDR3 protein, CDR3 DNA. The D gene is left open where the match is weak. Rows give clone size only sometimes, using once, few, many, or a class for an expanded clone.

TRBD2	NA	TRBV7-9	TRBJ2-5	CASSLAAYQETQYF	TGTGCCTCTTCTCTAGCGGCGTACCAAGAGACCCAGTACTTC
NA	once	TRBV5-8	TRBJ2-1	CASSLGQAGPNEQFF	TGTGCCAGCAGCTTGGGACAGGCGGGTCCCAATGAGCAGTTCTTC
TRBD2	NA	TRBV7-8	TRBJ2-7	CASRENAGERGIPYEQYF	TGTGCCAGCAGGGAAAACGCGGGCGAGCGGGGGATTCCGTACGAGCAGTACTTC
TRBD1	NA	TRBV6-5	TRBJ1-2	CASSPDRVTNYGYTF	TGTGCCAGCAGTCCGGACAGGGTCACTAACTATGGCTACACCTTC
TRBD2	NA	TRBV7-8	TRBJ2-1	CASSLSLAGGVSYDEQFF	TGTGCCAGCAGCCTCTCACTAGCGGGGGGCGTTTCCTACGATGAGCAGTTCTTC
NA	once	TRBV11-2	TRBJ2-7	CASSLAEGQYF	TGTGCCAGCAGCTTGGCAGAGGGGCAGTACTTC
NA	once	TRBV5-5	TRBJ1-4	CASSSLQGLEGEKLFF	TGTGCCAGCAGCTCCTTACAGGGCCTAGAGGGGGAAAAACTGTTTTTT
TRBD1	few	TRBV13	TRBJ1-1	CASSLARGLTEAFF	TGTGCCAGCAGCTTAGCGAGGGGGCTCACTGAAGCTTTCTTT
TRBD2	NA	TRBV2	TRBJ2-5	CASSIAGDQETQYF	TGTGCCAGCAGCATTGCGGGGGACCAAGAGACCCAGTACTTC
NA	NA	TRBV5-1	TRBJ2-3	CASTGGGGTDTQYF	TGCGCCAGCACTGGCGGGGGCGGCACAGATACGCAGTATTTT
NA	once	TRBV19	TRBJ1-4	CASSKLETTNEKLFF	TGTGCCAGCTCAAAACTAGAAACAACTAATGAAAAACTGTTTTTT
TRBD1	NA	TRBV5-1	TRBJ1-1	CASSLARDRATEAFF	TGCGCCAGCAGCTTGGCCCGGGACAGGGCCACTGAAGCTTTCTTT
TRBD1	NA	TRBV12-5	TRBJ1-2	CASGLDRAYGYTF	TGTGCTAGTGGGCTGGACAGGGCCTATGGCTACACCTTC
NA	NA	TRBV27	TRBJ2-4	CASSLGSNVDIQYF	TGTGCCAGCAGTCTAGGCTCTAACGTGGACATTCAGTACTTC
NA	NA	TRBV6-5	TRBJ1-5	CASSKGGVGNQPQHF	TGTGCCAGCTCGAAAGGGGGGGTAGGCAATCAGCCCCAGCATTTT
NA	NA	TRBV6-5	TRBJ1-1	CASSWETTTEAFF	TGTGCCAGCAGTTGGGAGACGACCACTGAAGCTTTCTTT
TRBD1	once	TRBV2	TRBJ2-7	CASTPGTGNVSGYEQYF	TGTGCCAGCACACCCGGGACAGGGAATGTTTCAGGCTACGAGCAGTACTTC
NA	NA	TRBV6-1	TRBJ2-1	CASIQEAWNEDEQFF	TGTGCCAGCATTCAAGAGGCCTGGAATGAGGATGAGCAGTTCTTC
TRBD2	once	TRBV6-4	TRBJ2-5	CASQCTGQGGLETQYF	TGTGCCAGCCAATGCACCGGGCAGGGAGGGTTGGAGACCCAGTACTTC
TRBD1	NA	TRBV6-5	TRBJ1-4	CASSYNDRASRKLFF	TGTGCCAGCAGTTACAATGACAGGGCCTCGCGAAAACTGTTTTTT
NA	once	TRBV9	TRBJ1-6	CASSEGMTAPLHF	TGTGCCAGCAGCGAGGGTATGACAGCACCCCTCCACTTT
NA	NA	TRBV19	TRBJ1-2	CASSMGGGTYGYTF	TGTGCCAGTAGTATGGGCGGGGGCACCTATGGCTACACCTTC
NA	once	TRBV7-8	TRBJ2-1	CASSLDGNEQFF	TGTGCCAGCAGCTTAGACGGCAATGAGCAGTTCTTC
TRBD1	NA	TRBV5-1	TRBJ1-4	CASSLTGTGGEKLFF	TGCGCCAGCAGCCTAACCGGGACAGGAGGCGAAAAACTGTTTTTT
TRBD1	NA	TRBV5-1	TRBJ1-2	CASRTGETYGYTF	TGCGCCAGCCGAACAGGGGAAACCTATGGCTACACCTTC
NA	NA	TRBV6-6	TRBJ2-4	CASTQGWASAKNIQYF	TGTGCCAGCACTCAGGGGTGGGCGTCGGCCAAAAACATTCAGTACTTC
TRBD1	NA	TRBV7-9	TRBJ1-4	CASSPDRKDEKLFF	TGTGCCAGCAGCCCGGACAGGAAAGATGAAAAACTGTTTTTT
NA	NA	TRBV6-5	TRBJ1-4	CASGQGKGKLFF	TGTGCCAGCGGCCAGGGGAAGGGAAAACTGTTTTTT
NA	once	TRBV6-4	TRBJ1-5	CASSDSRGFGEPQHF	TGTGCCAGCAGTGACTCGAGAGGGTTTGGGGAGCCCCAGCATTTT
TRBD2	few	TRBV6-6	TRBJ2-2	CASNLGLAETGELFF	TGTGCCAGCAATTTGGGACTAGCGGAGACCGGGGAGCTGTTTTTT
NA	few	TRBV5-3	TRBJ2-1	CARRPTTVRLGEQFF	TGTGCCAGAAGGCCTACGACAGTGCGTTTAGGTGAGCAGTTCTTC
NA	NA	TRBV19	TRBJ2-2	CASSWGQNTGELFF	TGTGCCAGTAGTTGGGGACAAAACACCGGGGAGCTGTTTTTT
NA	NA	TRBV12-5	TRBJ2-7	CASGSSSGKRSYEQYF	TGTGCTAGTGGTTCCTCATCAGGGAAAAGGTCCTACGAGCAGTACTTC
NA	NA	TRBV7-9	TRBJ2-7	CASSFELSYEQYF	TGTGCCAGCAGCTTCGAACTTTCCTACGAGCAGTACTTC
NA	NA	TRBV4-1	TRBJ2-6	CASKGVGDSGANVLTF	TGCGCCAGCAAAGGGGTCGGCGACTCTGGGGCCAACGTCCTGACTTTC
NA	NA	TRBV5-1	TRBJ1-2	CASSHRSTAENYGYTF	TGCGCCAGCAGCCATCGATCCACAGCGGAGAACTATGGCTACACCTTC
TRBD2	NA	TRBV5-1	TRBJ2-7	CASSFTGGSYEQYF	TGCGCCAGCAGCTTCACGGGGGGGTCCTACGAGCAGTACTTC
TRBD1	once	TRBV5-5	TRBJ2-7	CASSEGQGPPYEQYF	TGTGCCAGCAGCGAGGGACAGGGCCCTCCCTACGAGCAGTACTTC
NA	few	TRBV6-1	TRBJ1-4	CASSEHGGTNEKLFF	TGTGCCAGCAGTGAACATGGGGGGACTAATGAAAAACTGTTTTTT
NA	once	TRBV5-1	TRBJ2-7	CASSLEGGVASYEQYF	TGCGCCAGCAGCCTGGAAGGGGGAGTAGCCTCCTACGAGCAGTACTTC
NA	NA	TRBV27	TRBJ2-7	CASSAGVTYEQYF	TGTGCCAGCAGTGCCGGGGTTACCTACGAGCAGTACTTC
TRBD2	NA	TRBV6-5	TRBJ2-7	CASSYTSDEQYF	TGTGCCAGCAGTTACACTAGCGACGAGCAGTACTTC
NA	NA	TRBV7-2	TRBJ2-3	CASSFRTVADTQYF	TGTGCCAGCAGCTTTCGTACAGTCGCAGATACGCAGTATTTT
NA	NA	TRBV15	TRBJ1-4	CATGTEEGTNEKLFF	TGTGCCACCGGCACGGAGGAGGGGACTAATGAAAAACTGTTTTTT
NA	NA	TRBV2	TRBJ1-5	CASSPEGVGQPQHF	TGTGCCAGCAGTCCCGAGGGTGTAGGTCAGCCCCAGCATTTT
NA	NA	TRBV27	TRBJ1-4	CASSFIRQAGNEKLFF	TGTGCCAGCAGTTTCATCCGGCAGGCGGGGAATGAAAAACTGTTTTTT
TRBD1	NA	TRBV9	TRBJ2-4	CASSVAGGQGNIQYF	TGTGCCAGCAGCGTAGCAGGGGGCCAGGGAAACATTCAGTACTTC
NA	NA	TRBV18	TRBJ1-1	CASSPRSGNTEAFF	TGTGCCAGCTCACCAAGGAGCGGGAACACTGAAGCTTTCTTT
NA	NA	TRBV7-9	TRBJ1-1	CASTGGRGNTEAFF	TGTGCCAGCACCGGGGGACGGGGGAACACTGAAGCTTTCTTT
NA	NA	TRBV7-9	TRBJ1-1	CASSLAQGMNTEAFF	TGTGCCAGCAGCTTAGCGCAGGGGATGAACACTGAAGCTTTCTTT
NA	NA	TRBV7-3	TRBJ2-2	CASSPAGRTVGGELFF	TGTGCCAGCAGCCCCGCGGGTAGGACGGTAGGCGGGGAGCTGTTTTTT
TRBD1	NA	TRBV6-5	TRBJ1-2	CASSIGQGVDYGYTF	TGTGCCAGCAGTATTGGACAGGGGGTCGACTATGGCTACACCTTC
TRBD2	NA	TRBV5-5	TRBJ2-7	CASSRSGGAGSYEQYF	TGTGCCAGCAGCCGTAGCGGGGGGGCCGGGTCCTACGAGCAGTACTTC
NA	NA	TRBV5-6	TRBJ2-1	CASSLFSLSYNEQFF	TGTGCCAGCAGCTTGTTTAGCTTATCTTACAATGAGCAGTTCTTC
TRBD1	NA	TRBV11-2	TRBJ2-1	CASSTWDRANEQFF	TGTGCCAGCAGCACCTGGGACAGGGCGAATGAGCAGTTCTTC
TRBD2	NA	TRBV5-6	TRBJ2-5	CASSLTAGGRETQYF	TGTGCCAGCAGCTTGACAGCGGGGGGGCGAGAGACCCAGTACTTC
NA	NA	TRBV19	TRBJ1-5	CASSFGAQPQHF	TGTGCCAGTAGTTTCGGTGCTCAGCCCCAGCATTTT